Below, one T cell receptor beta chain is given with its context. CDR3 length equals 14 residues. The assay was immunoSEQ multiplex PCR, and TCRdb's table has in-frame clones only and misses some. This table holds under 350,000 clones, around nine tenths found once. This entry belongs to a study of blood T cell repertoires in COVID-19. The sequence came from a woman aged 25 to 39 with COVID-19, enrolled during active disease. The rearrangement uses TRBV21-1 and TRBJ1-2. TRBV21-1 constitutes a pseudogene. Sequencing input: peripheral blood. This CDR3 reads CASSKGRRFYGYTF. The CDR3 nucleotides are TGTGCCAGCAGCAAAGGGCGGAGATTCTATGGCTACACCTTC.